The 7 T cell receptor beta chains below come from one sample, sequenced in a study of OX40 agonist ivuxolimab in advanced cancers. This table comes from immunoSEQ multiplex PCR, and its TCRdb copy is limited to in-frame clones, with some not included. The sample records 60,000 to 70,000 clones, about 85% being singletons. Sequenced here: CD4+ or CD8+ T cells sorted from blood, sampled in a trial of the OX40 agonist ivuxolimab. The receptors were sampled from an adult with an advanced solid tumor such as melanoma, head and neck, liver or kidney cancer.

The J gene is TRBJ2-2, the V gene TRBV7-8, with 7 bases that match TRBD1. The germline V gene has CDR1 SGHVS and CDR2 FQNEAQ. The CDR3 has 14 residues. V lost 8 bases to trimming and J lost 6 bases; unmatched junction nucleotides: 9. The CDR3 is CASGDRARAGELFF. The DNA for the CDR3 is TGTGCCAGCGGAGACAGGGCTAGGGCCGGGGAGCTGTTTTTT.

In its sample, this clone was seen once. The rearrangement joins TRBV9 to TRBJ2-2; 9 bases align to TRBD2. The CDR3 covers 18 residues. After removal of 6 bases from V and 3 bases from J, the junction contained 15 bases not matched to a gene. Germline loops: CDR1 SGDLS, CDR2 YYNGEE. The CDR3 spells CASTAPASGVSDTGELFF. The CDR3 bases are TGTGCCAGCACCGCCCCGGCTAGCGGGGTATCGGACACCGGGGAGCTGTTTTTT.

The chain links TRBV29-1 to TRBJ1-2; D unresolved. Trimming took 2 bases from V and 5 from J, leaving 6 bases between them. This CDR3 has 11 amino acids. From germline, CDR1 is SQVTM and CDR2 ANQGSEA. The CDR3 nucleotides read TGCAGCGTTGAAAGAGGATATGGCTACACCTTC. This translates into CSVERGYGYTF.

The J gene is TRBJ1-2, the V gene TRBV7-9, with D maybe TRBD1 (6 bases). V was pared by 5 bases and J by 4 bases, with 14 bases between. There are 14 residues in the CDR3. Germline loops: CDR1 SEHNR, CDR2 FQNEAQ (reference sequence). CDR3: CASSRSGATYGYTF. In DNA, the CDR3 is TGTGCCAGCAGCCGGTCGGGGGCTACCTATGGCTACACCTTC.

The V gene is TRBV18, the J gene TRBJ2-2; D is unclear. Trimming removed 3 bases at V and 6 bases at J, with 8 bases between. Germline-derived CDR1 and CDR2 are KGHSH and LQKENI. This CDR3 has 13 amino acids. CDR3: CASSPEFPGELFF. The DNA of the CDR3 is TGTGCCAGCTCACCCGAGTTCCCCGGGGAGCTGTTTTTT.

V is TRBV9 and J is TRBJ1-3; TRBD1 might be the D (5 bases). Trimming removed 5 bases at V and 0 bases at J, with 18 bases between. Germline loops: CDR1 SGDLS, CDR2 YYNGEE. The length of the CDR3 is 17 residues. DNA for the CDR3: TGTGCCAGCAGTGCTATCGAAGGGGTCGGCTCTGGAAACACCATATATTTT. As protein: CASSAIEGVGSGNTIYF.

The chain employs TRBV9 and TRBJ1-2; D perhaps matches TRBD1 (5 bases). The germline V gene encodes CDR1 SGDLS and CDR2 YYNGEE. CDR3 length: 15 residues. V was trimmed by 4 bases and J by 8 bases, leaving 21 bases between them. In DNA form, the CDR3 reads TGTGCCAGCAGCCCTATCTTTTTTGGGACCGGGGGCTACACCTTC. This codes for CASSPIFFGTGGYTF.